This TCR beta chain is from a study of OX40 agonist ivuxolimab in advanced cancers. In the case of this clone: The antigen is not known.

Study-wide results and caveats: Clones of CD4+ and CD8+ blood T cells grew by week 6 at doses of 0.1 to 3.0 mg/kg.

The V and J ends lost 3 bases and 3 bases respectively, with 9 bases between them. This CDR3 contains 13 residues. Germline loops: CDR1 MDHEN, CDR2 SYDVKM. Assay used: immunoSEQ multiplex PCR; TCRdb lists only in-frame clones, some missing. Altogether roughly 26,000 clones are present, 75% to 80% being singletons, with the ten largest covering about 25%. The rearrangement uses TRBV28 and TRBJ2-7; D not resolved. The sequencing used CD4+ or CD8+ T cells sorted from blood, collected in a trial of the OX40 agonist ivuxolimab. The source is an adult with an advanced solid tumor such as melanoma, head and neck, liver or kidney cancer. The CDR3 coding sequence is TGTGCCAGCAGTTTTGGCACAAACTACGAGCAGTACTTC. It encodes CASSFGTNYEQYF.